This entry concerns a single TCR beta chain. V was cut by 0 bases and J by 12 bases, with 12 bases left in between. The CDR3 is made up of 13 amino acids. The V gene's germline CDR1 is MGHRA and CDR2 YSYEKL. The method was immunoSEQ multiplex PCR; TCRdb's version includes in-frame clones alone and lacks a portion of them. The sample shows 70,000 to 80,000 clones, approximately 97% of them seen only once. The data stem from a study of technical replicates of blood from several donors. The TCR sequence derives from a human donor in good health. Sequenced: T cells isolated from PBMCs. This sequence joins TRBV4-1 and TRBJ1-5; TRBD1 is a possible D gene (6 bases). The CDR3 reads CASSQDLDRLQHF. The CDR3 DNA reads as TGCGCCAGCAGCCAAGACTTAGACAGGCTCCAGCATTTT.